This T cell receptor (beta chain) came from a study of T cells after yellow fever vaccination. Findings of the study overall: The booster response re-showed most primary clones: 95% to 96% CD4, approximately 86% CD8.

TCRdb redid the calling of the 5' RACE reads with MiXCR, one entry per CDR3 protein. The data hold roughly 500,000 distinct CDR3 sequences, with over 15% observed a single time. Concerning this clonotype: Its antigen is currently unknown.

The source was PBMCs, collected 15 days after the yellow fever booster vaccination. The sequence was obtained from a young man who received the YFV17D yellow fever vaccine.

For the CDR3, the DNA is TGTGCCAGCAGCCACGGACTTTACGATACGCAGTATTTT. This sequence encodes CASSHGLYDTQYF. V gene TRBV3-1 combines with J gene TRBJ2-3; perhaps TRBD2 as D (5 bases). The CDR3 totals 13 residues. Germline-derived CDR1 and CDR2 are LGHDT and YNNKEL (reference sequence). V was pared by 3 bases and J by 6 bases, with 10 bases between.